This passage covers 28 T cell receptor beta chains from one sample sequenced in a study of shared clonotypes between healthy human individuals. Here immunoSEQ multiplex PCR was the method, and the copy in TCRdb shows in-frame clones only, minus some. Among around 1.6 million clones listed, 95% to 99% were seen once. The sequencing input was naive CD4+ T cells sorted from blood. Subset defined: CD45RA+ positively selected. The origin of the receptors is a man younger than 40 in good health.

V gene TRBV19 combines with J gene TRBJ2-7, with 10 nucleotides matching TRBD1. Germline trimming cut 7 bases from V and 3 bases from J; bases unmatched to any gene: 6. The CDR3 has 14 amino acids. CDR1 is LNHDA, CDR2 SQIVND, per germline (reference sequence). The CDR3 region has the DNA TGTGCCAGTAACCCGGGACAGGGGTTCTACGAGCAGTACTTC. Amino acid sequence: CASNPGQGFYEQYF.

The rearrangement joins TRBV5-1 to TRBJ2-3, with TRBD1 matching 7 bases. Germline V gene sequence: CDR1 SGHRS, CDR2 YFSETQ. V shed 5 bases and J 2 bases; nucleotides not matched to a gene: 5. The CDR3 consists of 14 residues. CDR3 loop: CASRRQGSTDTQYF. DNA of the CDR3: TGCGCCAGCAGGCGACAGGGATCCACAGATACGCAGTATTTT.

The V gene is TRBV7-9, the J gene TRBJ2-1, with 7 bases lining up with TRBD2. This CDR3 contains 16 residues. Trimming at V came to 4 bases and at J to 5 bases, leaving 11 bases not matched to a gene. In germline, CDR1 is SEHNR, CDR2 FQNEAQ (reference sequence). CDR3 protein: CASSSPSGNVNNEQFF. CDR3 bases: TGTGCCAGCAGCTCACCGAGCGGGAACGTTAACAATGAGCAGTTCTTC. Based on the CDR3 plus reference TRBV7-9 and TRBJ2-1, the full variable domain is DTGVSQNPRHKITKRGQNVTFRCDPISEHNRLYWYRQTLGQGPEFLTYFQNEAQLEKSRLLSDRFSAERPKGSFSTLEIQRTEQGDSAMYLCASSSPSGNVNNEQFFGPGTRLTVL.

V gene TRBV5-1 combines with J gene TRBJ1-2, with D unresolved. CDR1 is SGHRS and CDR2 is YFSETQ in the germline V gene. The CDR3 has 14 residues. Trimming removed 0 bases from V and 0 bases from J, with 6 bases in between. Here the CDR3 DNA reads TGCGCCAGCAGCTTGGGCAAAACTAACTATGGCTACACCTTC. It translates to CASSLGKTNYGYTF.

V gene TRBV5-1 combines with J gene TRBJ2-7; D uncertain. CDR1 is SGHRS, CDR2 YFSETQ, per germline. V lost 6 bases and J 5 bases, leaving 15 bases between the germline ends. CDR3 length equals 13 residues. CDR3 in DNA: TGCGCCAGCATGGACCGCCCCATGGACGAGCAGTACTTC. Its protein product is CASMDRPMDEQYF.

The chain combines TRBV7-9 with TRBJ2-7; 11 bases match TRBD2. The ends lost 4 bases at V and 5 bases at J; junction bases unmatched: 7. The germline V gene encodes CDR1 SEHNR and CDR2 FQNEAQ (reference sequence). This CDR3 contains 15 residues. The CDR3 DNA follows: TGTGCCAGCAGCTGGGAACTAGCGGGAGTTGACGAGCAGTACTTC. Its translation is CASSWELAGVDEQYF.

The chain recombines TRBV11-3 with TRBJ2-2, with unresolved D. The CDR3 contains 13 residues. The V gene's germline CDR1 is SGHNT and CDR2 YENEEA. V lost 6 bases and J lost 6, with 11 bases in between. The CDR3 nucleotides read TGTGCCAGCAGTTCCCGGACGGCCGGGGAGCTGTTTTTT. It translates to CASSSRTAGELFF.

The chain couples TRBV11-2 to TRBJ2-5; 14 nucleotides line up with TRBD2. Germline assignment: CDR1 SGHAT and CDR2 FQNNGV. There are 17 residues in the CDR3. Trimming cost V 1 base and J 4 bases; bases outside gene matches: 5. The CDR3 here is CASSLGVGTSGRETQYF. CDR3 nucleotide sequence: TGTGCCAGCAGCTTAGGAGTCGGGACTAGCGGGAGAGAGACCCAGTACTTC.

The V call is TRBV28, the J call TRBJ2-2; tentative D call: TRBD2 (6 bases). This CDR3 is 14 amino acids long. The ends were cut back, 6 bases at V and 4 bases at J, with 12 bases in the middle. Germline CDR1 reads MDHEN; CDR2 reads SYDVKM. The chain's CDR3 is CASRHSGGTGELFF. The CDR3 region has the DNA TGTGCCAGCAGACATAGCGGTGGCACCGGGGAGCTGTTTTTT.

The chain links TRBV28 to TRBJ1-4, with a tentative D call TRBD1 (5 bases). The germline V and J ends were trimmed by 5 bases and 8 bases, with 15 bases remaining between them. The CDR3 runs to 14 residues. Germline V lookup: CDR1 MDHEN, CDR2 SYDVKM. The CDR3 coding sequence is TGTGCCAGCAGTCGCAGGGCTTCTTGGGAAAAACTGTTTTTT. It yields the protein CASSRRASWEKLFF.

This clone was seen only once. The genes are TRBV2 and TRBJ1-1; weak D call: TRBD1 (5 bases). The germline V and J ends were trimmed by 7 bases and 0 bases, with 12 bases remaining between them. Germline loops: CDR1 SNHLY, CDR2 FYNNEI. The CDR3 has 14 residues. The CDR3 region is CASMRGTMNTEAFF. The CDR3 nucleotides read TGTGCCAGCATGCGGGGGACCATGAACACTGAAGCTTTCTTT.

CDR3 residues: CASSPAPFTGIAGNTIYF. Written as DNA, the CDR3 is TGTGCCAGCTCACCCGCGCCCTTCACAGGTATCGCTGGAAACACCATATATTTT. J is TRBJ1-3 and V is TRBV18; D is possibly TRBD1 (5 bases). The V gene lost 3 bases and the J gene lost 2 bases, with 20 bases spanning the gap. The CDR3 is 18 amino acids. The germline V gene encodes CDR1 KGHSH and CDR2 LQKENI.

The rearrangement links TRBV6-5 to TRBJ2-5; 8 bases are shared with TRBD1. The CDR3 sequence is 14 residues long. The V segment lost 6 bases and the J segment 4 bases; nucleotides outside the gene matches: 7. Germline loops: CDR1 MNHEY, CDR2 SVGAGI. The DNA for the CDR3 is TGTGCCAGCAGCAGACCCACAGGGGGAGAGACCCAGTACTTC. Translated: CASSRPTGGETQYF.

The chain combines TRBV28 with TRBJ2-7; no definite D call. CDR3 size: 13 residues. V lost 7 bases to trimming and J lost 2 bases, with 12 bases between them. Germline V gene sequence: CDR1 MDHEN, CDR2 SYDVKM. The CDR3 DNA reads as TGTGCCAGCAACCTTTACGGTACCTACGAGCAGTACTTC. Translating gives CASNLYGTYEQYF.

The chain recombines TRBV5-4 with TRBJ2-5, with TRBD2 matching 10 bases. CDR1 and CDR2 from the germline V gene are SGHNT and YYREEE (reference sequence). The CDR3 extends over 15 amino acids. V shed 5 bases, J shed 4 bases, and the junction held 8 bases outside the gene matches. The CDR3 spells CASSPGTSASETQYF. DNA for the CDR3: TGTGCCAGCAGTCCCGGGACTAGCGCCTCAGAGACCCAGTACTTC.

The rearrangement links TRBV2 to TRBJ2-2; 9 nucleotides agree with TRBD2. Per germline, CDR1 SNHLY and CDR2 FYNNEI. The CDR3 spans 20 residues. The ends lost 0 bases at V and 0 bases at J; junction bases unmatched: 11. Written as DNA, the CDR3 is TGTGCCAGCAGTGAAGCCGGTGCGGGAGGGCCTTGGGCGAACACCGGGGAGCTGTTTTTT. As protein: CASSEAGAGGPWANTGELFF. Full variable domain (rest looked up from reference TRBV2 and TRBJ2-2): EPEVTQTPSHQVTQMGQEVILRCVPISNHLYFYWYRQILGQKVEFLVSFYNNEISEKSEIFDDQFSVERPDGSNFTLKIRSTKLEDSAMYFCASSEAGAGGPWANTGELFFGEGSRLTVL.

The chain recombines TRBV6-5 with TRBJ2-1; unclear D gene. The V gene's germline CDR1 is MNHEY and CDR2 SVGAGI. CDR3 length equals 11 residues. The V end lost 2 bases, the J end lost 9 bases, and 5 bases lay between the germline ends. CDR3 nucleotides: TGTGCCAGCAGTTACCCCGGTGAGCAGTTCTTC. It is translated as CASSYPGEQFF.

The gene calls are TRBV29-1 and TRBJ2-7, with D perhaps TRBD2 (6 bases). From germline, CDR1 is SQVTM and CDR2 ANQGSEA. V lost 6 bases to trimming and J lost 0 bases, with 12 bases between them. This CDR3 has 13 amino acids. The CDR3 here is CSVIADISYEQYF. As DNA, the CDR3 is TGCAGCGTCATAGCGGATATCTCCTACGAGCAGTACTTC.

V usage is TRBV5-1 and J usage is TRBJ2-7, with no clear D. Per the germline V gene, CDR1 is SGHRS and CDR2 is YFSETQ. The CDR3 extends over 15 amino acids. Trimming removed 0 bases from V and 0 bases from J, with 10 bases in between. The CDR3 DNA reads TGCGCCAGCAGCTTGGTGGGGAAGGCCTCCTACGAGCAGTACTTC. Protein: CASSLVGKASYEQYF.

The chain uses TRBV5-1 and TRBJ2-5; 8 nucleotides align to TRBD1. The CDR3 contains 14 residues. After removal of 3 bases from V and 3 bases from J, the junction contained 4 bases not matched to a gene. Per the germline V gene, CDR1 is SGHRS and CDR2 is YFSETQ. CDR3 sequence (DNA): TGCGCCAGCAGCTCCCGGGACAGGAAAGAGACCCAGTACTTC. It is translated as CASSSRDRKETQYF.

As concerns this clone: Other DNA variants within this sample encode the same CDR3. V gene TRBV2 combines with J gene TRBJ1-5; D is unresolved. Per germline, CDR1 SNHLY and CDR2 FYNNEI. V was cut by 3 bases and J by 5 bases, with 8 bases left in between. The CDR3 consists of 13 residues. CDR3 DNA: TGTGCCAGCAGTGAGGGAAGGGATCAGCCCCAGCATTTT. Encoded protein: CASSEGRDQPQHF.

A word on this clone: At the DNA level, this CDR3 is encoded by other sequences in the same sample as well. This rearrangement joins TRBV18 to TRBJ2-7; possible D gene TRBD2, 6 bases. The CDR3 loop spans 13 amino acids. Trimming shortened V by 0 bases and J by 4 bases, and 7 bases separated the two germline ends. Germline V gene sequence: CDR1 KGHSH, CDR2 LQKENI. The chain's CDR3 is CASSPPSGYEQYF. The CDR3 DNA reads TGTGCCAGCTCACCACCGAGCGGGTACGAGCAGTACTTC. The full variable domain, its missing parts supplied by reference TRBV18 and TRBJ2-7, is NAGVMQNPRHLVRRRGQEARLRCSPMKGHSHVYWYRQLPEEGLKFMVYLQKENIIDESGMPKERFSAEFPKEGPSILRIQQVVRGDSAAYFCASSPPSGYEQYFGPGTRLTVT.

The chain links TRBV25-1 to TRBJ2-5; a weak D match, TRBD1 (6 bases). V was cut by 3 bases and J by 1 base, with 12 bases left in between. Germline CDR1 MGHDK, CDR2 SYGVNS. This CDR3 is built from 15 residues. The CDR3 coding sequence is TGTGCCAGCAGTGACAAACAGGGTTTCCAAGAGACCCAGTACTTC. Its protein product is CASSDKQGFQETQYF. Complete variable domain (other parts from reference TRBV25-1 and TRBJ2-5): EADIYQTPRYLVIGTGKKITLECSQTMGHDKMYWYQQDPGMELHLIHYSYGVNSTEKGDLSSESTVSRIRTEHFPLTLESARPSHTSQYLCASSDKQGFQETQYFGPGTRLLVL.

The chain has TRBV29-1 and TRBJ1-4; D is perhaps TRBD1 (6 bases). The V gene's germline CDR1 is SQVTM and CDR2 ANQGSEA. This CDR3 is built from 13 residues. Trimming stripped 4 bases from V and 6 bases from J, with 12 bases between. CDR3 loop: CSVAGAGDEKLFF. In nucleotides, the CDR3 is TGCAGCGTTGCGGGGGCAGGGGATGAAAAACTGTTTTTT.

J is TRBJ1-1 and V is TRBV5-4, with D tentatively TRBD1 (5 bases). Trimming removed 4 bases from V and 1 base from J, with 20 bases in between. Germline-derived CDR1 and CDR2 are SGHNT and YYREEE (reference sequence). This CDR3 spans 17 amino acids. CDR3 nucleotides: TGTGCCAGCAGCCGGACATCACGGTCCACAGGGAACACTGAAGCTTTCTTT. This gives the protein CASSRTSRSTGNTEAFF. Supplemented by reference TRBV5-4 and TRBJ1-1, the full variable domain reads ETGVTQSPTHLIKTRGQQVTLRCSSQSGHNTVSWYQQALGQGPQFIFQYYREEENGRGNFPPRFSGLQFPNYSSELNVNALELDDSALYLCASSRTSRSTGNTEAFFGQGTRLTVV.

The chain carries TRBV6-6 and TRBJ2-3, with D possibly matching TRBD2 (7 bases). V dropped 8 bases and J dropped 2 bases, with 14 bases sitting between them. CDR3 length equals 14 residues. CDR1 is MNHNY, CDR2 SVGAGI, per germline (reference sequence). This CDR3 is CASGGAGDTDTQYF. The CDR3, as DNA: TGTGCCAGCGGGGGCGCGGGAGACACAGATACGCAGTATTTT.

The chain employs TRBV7-9 and TRBJ2-7, with TRBD1 matching over 7 bases. With 5 bases clipped from V and 1 base from J, the junction kept 8 bases outside the gene matches. The CDR3 is 15 amino acids. Germline V gene lookup returns CDR1 SEHNR and CDR2 FQNEAQ (reference sequence). The CDR3 region has the DNA TGTGCCAGCAGCCAGGGGGACATAGCATCCTACGAGCAGTACTTC. As protein: CASSQGDIASYEQYF.

The V and J genes are TRBV9 and TRBJ2-1; D gene unclear. CDR1 is SGDLS and CDR2 is YYNGEE in the germline V gene. The ends were cut back, 3 bases at V and 2 bases at J, with 21 bases in the middle. The CDR3 consists of 18 residues. CDR3 coding DNA: TGTGCCAGCAGCGCCTCAGGCCCCGGAGTAGGGACCTACAATGAGCAGTTCTTC. Residues: CASSASGPGVGTYNEQFF.